This T cell receptor (beta chain) is drawn from a study of Ad26.COV2.S vaccination and SARS-CoV-2 variants. At the level of the study: Donor allocation was to the COV1001 Ad26.COV2.S trial arm. Findings and limits, study-wide: Spike-specific TCR breadth in vaccine recipients exceeded that seen in placebo recipients.

Trimming took off 3 bases at V and 7 bases at J, with 16 bases between the two ends. This CDR3 is 14 amino acids long. CDR1 and CDR2 (germline): MGHRA, YSYEKL. Here immunoSEQ multiplex PCR was the method, and the copy in TCRdb shows in-frame clones only, minus some. The table records 510,000 or so clones, around nine tenths of them present only once. Indicated treatment: around 19 received Ad26.COV2.S at low or high dose, single or two shots; a few received placebo; per-sample allocation not given. Day 63 after the first vaccine or placebo injection was the time point for sampling. This clone was detected only a few times. Its antigen is currently unknown.

This TCR came from a person aged 18-60 years who received the Ad26.COV2.S COVID-19 vaccine or a placebo. The sample was peripheral blood, taken in a trial of Ad26.COV2.S vaccine versus placebo. This chain links TRBV4-1 with TRBJ2-7; possibly TRBD2 for D (6 bases). CDR3 DNA sequence: TGCGCCAGCAGCCATGCGGAGGGCCGGGGAGAGCAGTACTTC. It yields the protein CASSHAEGRGEQYF.